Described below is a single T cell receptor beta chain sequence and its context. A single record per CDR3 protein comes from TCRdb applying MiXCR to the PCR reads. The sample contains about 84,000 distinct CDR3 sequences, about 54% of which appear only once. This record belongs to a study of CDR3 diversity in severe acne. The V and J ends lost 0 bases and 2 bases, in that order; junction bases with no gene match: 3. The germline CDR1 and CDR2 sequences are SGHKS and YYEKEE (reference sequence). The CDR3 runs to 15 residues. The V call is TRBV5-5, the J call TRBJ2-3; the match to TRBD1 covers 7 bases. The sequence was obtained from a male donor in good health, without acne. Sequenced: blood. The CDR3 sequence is CASSLGTGYTDTQYF. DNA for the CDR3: TGTGCCAGCAGCTTGGGGACAGGTTACACAGATACGCAGTATTTT.